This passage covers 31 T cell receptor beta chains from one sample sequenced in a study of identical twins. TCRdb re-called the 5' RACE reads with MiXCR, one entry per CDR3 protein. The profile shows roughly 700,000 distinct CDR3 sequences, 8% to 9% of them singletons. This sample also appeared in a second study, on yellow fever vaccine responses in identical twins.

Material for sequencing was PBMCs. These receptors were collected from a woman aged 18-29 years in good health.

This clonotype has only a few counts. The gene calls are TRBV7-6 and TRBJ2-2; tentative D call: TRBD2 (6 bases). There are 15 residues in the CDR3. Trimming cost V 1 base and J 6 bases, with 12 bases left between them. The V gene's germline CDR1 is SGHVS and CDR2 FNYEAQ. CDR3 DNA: TGTGCCAGCAGCTTAGGTGGGGGAGGCGCCGGGGAGCTGTTTTTT. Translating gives CASSLGGGGAGELFF.

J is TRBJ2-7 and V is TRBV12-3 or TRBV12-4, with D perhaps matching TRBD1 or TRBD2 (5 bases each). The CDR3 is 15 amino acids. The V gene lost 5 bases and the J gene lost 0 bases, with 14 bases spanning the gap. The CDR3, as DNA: TGTGCCAGCAGTCCCTGGGCAGGGAGCTCCTACGAGCAGTACTTC. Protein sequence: CASSPWAGSSYEQYF.

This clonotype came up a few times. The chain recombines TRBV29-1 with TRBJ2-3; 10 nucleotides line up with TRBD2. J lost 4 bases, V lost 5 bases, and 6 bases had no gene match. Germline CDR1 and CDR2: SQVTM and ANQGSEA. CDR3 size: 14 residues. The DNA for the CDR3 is TGCAGCGTTTATCTAGCGGGGGTGGCAGATACGCAGTATTTT. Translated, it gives CSVYLAGVADTQYF.

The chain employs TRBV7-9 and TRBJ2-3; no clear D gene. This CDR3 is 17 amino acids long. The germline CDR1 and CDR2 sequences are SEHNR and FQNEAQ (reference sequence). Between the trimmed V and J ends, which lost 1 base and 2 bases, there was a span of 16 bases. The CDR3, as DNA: TGTGCCAGCAGCTTAGGCCAGGCCACCCGCGTCACAGATACGCAGTATTTT. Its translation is CASSLGQATRVTDTQYF.

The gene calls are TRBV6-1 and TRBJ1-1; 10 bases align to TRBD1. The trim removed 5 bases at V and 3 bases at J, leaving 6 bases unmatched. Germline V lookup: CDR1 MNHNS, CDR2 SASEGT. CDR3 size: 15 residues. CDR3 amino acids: CASSQMTGGDTEAFF. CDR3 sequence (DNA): TGTGCCAGCAGTCAGATGACAGGGGGCGACACTGAAGCTTTCTTT.

CDR3 loop: CASSTRGGRSYNEQFF. The CDR3 DNA reads as TGTGCCAGCAGCACCCGGGGCGGAAGGTCCTACAATGAGCAGTTCTTC. The genes are TRBV7-2 and TRBJ2-1; the D call may be TRBD1 or TRBD2 (5 bases each). CDR1 is SGHTA, CDR2 FQGNSA, per germline. The V end lost 5 bases, the J end lost 1 base, and 15 bases lay between the germline ends. The CDR3 has 16 amino acids.

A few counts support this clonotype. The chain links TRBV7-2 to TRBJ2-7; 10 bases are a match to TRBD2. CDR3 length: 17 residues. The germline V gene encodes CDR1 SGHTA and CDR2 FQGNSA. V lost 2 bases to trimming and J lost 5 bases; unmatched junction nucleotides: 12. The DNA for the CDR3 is TGTGCCAGCAGCTTAACATTGAGCGGGAGGGCCTTCGACGAGCAGTACTTC. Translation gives CASSLTLSGRAFDEQYF.

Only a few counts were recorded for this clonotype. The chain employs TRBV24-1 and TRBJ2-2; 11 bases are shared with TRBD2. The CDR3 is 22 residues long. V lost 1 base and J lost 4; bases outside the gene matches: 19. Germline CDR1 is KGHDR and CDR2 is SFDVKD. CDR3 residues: CATSDFELQGLAGGRRTGELFF. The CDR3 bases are TGTGCCACCAGTGATTTTGAGTTGCAGGGATTAGCGGGAGGGCGTCGCACCGGGGAGCTGTTTTTT.

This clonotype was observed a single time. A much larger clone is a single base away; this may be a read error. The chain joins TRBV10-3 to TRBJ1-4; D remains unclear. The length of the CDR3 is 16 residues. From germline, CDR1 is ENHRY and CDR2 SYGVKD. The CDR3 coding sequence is TGTGCCATCAGTGATAAGGCAGGCGCCGGTCAGGAAAAACCGTTTTTT. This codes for CAISDKAGAGQEKPFF.

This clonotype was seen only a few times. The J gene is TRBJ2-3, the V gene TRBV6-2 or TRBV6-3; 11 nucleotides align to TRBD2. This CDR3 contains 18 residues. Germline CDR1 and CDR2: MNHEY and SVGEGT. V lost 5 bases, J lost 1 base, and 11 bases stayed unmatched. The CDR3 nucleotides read TGTGCCAGCAGTCGCATCTCTCTAGCGGGAGGTGGCACAGATACGCAGTATTTT. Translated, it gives CASSRISLAGGGTDTQYF.

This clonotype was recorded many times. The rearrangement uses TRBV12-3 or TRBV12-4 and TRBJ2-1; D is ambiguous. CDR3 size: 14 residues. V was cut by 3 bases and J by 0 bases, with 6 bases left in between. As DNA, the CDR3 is TGTGCCAGCAGTTTTGGCGGCTCCTACAATGAGCAGTTCTTC. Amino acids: CASSFGGSYNEQFF.

The DNA for the CDR3 is TGTGCCAGCAGTTACTCGAGCCAGGGTTACAATGAGCAGTTCTTC. This gives the protein CASSYSSQGYNEQFF. The chain carries TRBV6-2 or TRBV6-3 and TRBJ2-1, with a tentative D call TRBD1 (5 bases). The CDR3 has 15 residues. V lost 0 bases and J lost 4, with 10 bases in between. Germline CDR1 MNHEY, CDR2 SVGEGT.

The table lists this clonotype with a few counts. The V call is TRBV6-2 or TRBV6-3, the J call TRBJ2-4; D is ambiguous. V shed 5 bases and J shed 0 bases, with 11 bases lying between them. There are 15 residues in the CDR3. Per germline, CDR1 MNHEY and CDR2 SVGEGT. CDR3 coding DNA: TGTGCCAGCAGTACAGAGGAGCTAGCCAAAAACATTCAGTACTTC. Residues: CASSTEELAKNIQYF.

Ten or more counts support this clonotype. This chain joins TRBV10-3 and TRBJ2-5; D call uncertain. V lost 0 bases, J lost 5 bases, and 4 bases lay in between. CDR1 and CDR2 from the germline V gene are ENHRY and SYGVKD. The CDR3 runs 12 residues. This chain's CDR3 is CAISESWETQYF. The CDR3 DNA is TGTGCCATCAGTGAGTCGTGGGAGACCCAGTACTTC.

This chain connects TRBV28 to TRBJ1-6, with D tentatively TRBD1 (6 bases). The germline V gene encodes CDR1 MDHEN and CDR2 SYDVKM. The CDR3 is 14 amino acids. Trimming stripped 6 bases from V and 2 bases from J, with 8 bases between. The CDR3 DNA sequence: TGTGCCAGCAGCGGACAGACCTATAATTCACCCCTCCACTTT. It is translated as CASSGQTYNSPLHF.

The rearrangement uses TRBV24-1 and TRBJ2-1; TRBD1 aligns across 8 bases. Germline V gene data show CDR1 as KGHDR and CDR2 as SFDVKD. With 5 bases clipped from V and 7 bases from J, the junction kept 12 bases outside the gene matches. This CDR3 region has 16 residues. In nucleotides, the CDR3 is TGTGCCACCAGTGGCTTTACCGGGACAGGAGTTAATGAGCAGTTCTTC. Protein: CATSGFTGTGVNEQFF.

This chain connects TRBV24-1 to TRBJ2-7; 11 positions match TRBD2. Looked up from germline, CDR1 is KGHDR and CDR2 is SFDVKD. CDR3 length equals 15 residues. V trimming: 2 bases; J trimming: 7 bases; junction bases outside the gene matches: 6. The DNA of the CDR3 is TGTGCCACCAGTGATTCGACTAGCGGGGCCCGAGAGCAGTACTTC. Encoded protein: CATSDSTSGAREQYF.

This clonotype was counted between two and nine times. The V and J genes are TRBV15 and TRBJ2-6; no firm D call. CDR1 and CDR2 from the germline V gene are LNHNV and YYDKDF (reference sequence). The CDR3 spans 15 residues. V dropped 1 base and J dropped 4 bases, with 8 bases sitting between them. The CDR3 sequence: CATSRAGPGANVLTF. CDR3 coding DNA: TGTGCCACCAGCAGAGCCGGACCCGGGGCCAACGTCCTGACTTTC.

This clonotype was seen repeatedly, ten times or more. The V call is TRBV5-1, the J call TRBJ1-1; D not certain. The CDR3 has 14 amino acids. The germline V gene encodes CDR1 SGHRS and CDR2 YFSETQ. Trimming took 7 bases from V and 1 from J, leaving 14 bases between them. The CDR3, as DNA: TGCGCCAGCGGAAACCCTGGCACGAACACTGAAGCTTTCTTT. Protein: CASGNPGTNTEAFF.

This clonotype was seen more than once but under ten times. CDR3 sequence reads: CASQSGVSNQPQHF. DNA of the CDR3: TGTGCCAGCCAGTCAGGGGTCTCCAATCAGCCCCAGCATTTT. The chain carries TRBV19 and TRBJ1-5, with a weak D call TRBD1 (6 bases). V was shortened by 9 bases and J by 3 bases, with 15 bases between the two germline ends. In germline, CDR1 is LNHDA, CDR2 SQIVND (reference sequence). The CDR3 is 14 residues long.

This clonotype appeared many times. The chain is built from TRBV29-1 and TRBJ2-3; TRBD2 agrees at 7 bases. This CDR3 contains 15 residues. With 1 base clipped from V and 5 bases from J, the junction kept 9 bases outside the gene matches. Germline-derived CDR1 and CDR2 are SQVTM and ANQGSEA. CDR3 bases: TGCAGCGTTGAAGTGGATGGGGGAGGGTTAGATACGCAGTATTTT. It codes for CSVEVDGGGLDTQYF.

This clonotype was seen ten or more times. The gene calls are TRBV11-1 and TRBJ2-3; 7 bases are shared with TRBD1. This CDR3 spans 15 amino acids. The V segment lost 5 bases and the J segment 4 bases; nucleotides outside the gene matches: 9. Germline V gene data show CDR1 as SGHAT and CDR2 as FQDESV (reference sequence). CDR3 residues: CASSRDRAGADTQYF. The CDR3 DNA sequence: TGTGCCAGCAGCCGTGACAGGGCCGGGGCAGATACGCAGTATTTT.

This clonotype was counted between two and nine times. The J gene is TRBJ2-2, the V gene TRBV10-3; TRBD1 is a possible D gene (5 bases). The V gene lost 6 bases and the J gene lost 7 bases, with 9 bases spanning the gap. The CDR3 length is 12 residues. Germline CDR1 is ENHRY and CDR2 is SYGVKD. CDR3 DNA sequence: TGTGCCATCAGCGCTACAGGCGGGGAGCTGTTTTTT. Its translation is CAISATGGELFF.

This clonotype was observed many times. Here the CDR3 reads CASSSSWGGSGELFF. As DNA, the CDR3 is TGTGCCAGCAGTTCCTCGTGGGGGGGCTCCGGGGAGCTGTTTTTT. This chain links TRBV28 with TRBJ2-2; TRBD2 might be the D (7 bases). The CDR3 sequence is 15 residues long. V was pared by 4 bases and J by 6 bases, with 15 bases between. Germline CDR1 is MDHEN and CDR2 is SYDVKM.

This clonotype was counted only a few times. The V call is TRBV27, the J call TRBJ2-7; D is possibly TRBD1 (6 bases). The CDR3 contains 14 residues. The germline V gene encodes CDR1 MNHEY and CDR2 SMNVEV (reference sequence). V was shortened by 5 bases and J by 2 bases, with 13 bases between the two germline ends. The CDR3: CASSPRDNPYEQYF. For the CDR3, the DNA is TGTGCCAGCAGTCCCCGGGACAACCCCTACGAGCAGTACTTC.

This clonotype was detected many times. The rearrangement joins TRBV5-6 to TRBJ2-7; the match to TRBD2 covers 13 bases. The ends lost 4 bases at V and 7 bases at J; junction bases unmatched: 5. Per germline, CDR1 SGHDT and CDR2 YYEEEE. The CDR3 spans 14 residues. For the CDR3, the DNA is TGTGCCAGCAGCACGGGACTAGCGGGGAATGAGCAGTACTTC. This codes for CASSTGLAGNEQYF.

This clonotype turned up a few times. Here the CDR3 reads CASWAAGELFF. The DNA for the CDR3 is TGTGCCAGCTGGGCAGCCGGGGAGCTGTTTTTT. The chain links TRBV6-6 to TRBJ2-2; no clear D. V lost 8 bases and J 6 bases, leaving 7 bases between the germline ends. Germline V lookup: CDR1 MNHNY, CDR2 SVGAGI (reference sequence). The CDR3 totals 11 residues.

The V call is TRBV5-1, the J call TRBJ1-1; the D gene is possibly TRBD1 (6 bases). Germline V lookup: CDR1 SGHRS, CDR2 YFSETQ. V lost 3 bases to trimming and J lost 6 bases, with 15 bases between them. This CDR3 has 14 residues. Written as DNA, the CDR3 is TGCGCCAGCAGCTCCTCGGGGGCGTGTGCTGAAGCTTTCTTT. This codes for CASSSSGACAEAFF.

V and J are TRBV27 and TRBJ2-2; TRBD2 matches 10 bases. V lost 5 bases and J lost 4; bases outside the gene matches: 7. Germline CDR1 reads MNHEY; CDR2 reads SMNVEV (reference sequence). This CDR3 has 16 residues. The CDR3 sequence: CASSHGLAVTTGELFF. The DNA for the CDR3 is TGTGCCAGCAGTCATGGACTAGCGGTGACCACCGGGGAGCTGTTTTTT.

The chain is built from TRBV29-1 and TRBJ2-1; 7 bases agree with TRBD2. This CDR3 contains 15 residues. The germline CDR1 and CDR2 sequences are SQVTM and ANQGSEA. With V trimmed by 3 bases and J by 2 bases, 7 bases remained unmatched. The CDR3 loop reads CSVDGAGITYNEQFF. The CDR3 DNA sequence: TGCAGCGTTGACGGAGCGGGGATTACCTACAATGAGCAGTTCTTC.

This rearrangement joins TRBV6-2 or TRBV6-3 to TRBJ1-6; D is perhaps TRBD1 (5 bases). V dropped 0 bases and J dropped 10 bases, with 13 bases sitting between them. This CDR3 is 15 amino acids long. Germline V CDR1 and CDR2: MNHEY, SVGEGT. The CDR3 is CASSYSPGVYSPLHF. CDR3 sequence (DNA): TGTGCCAGCAGTTACTCCCCGGGGGTTTACTCACCCCTCCACTTT.